These 11 T cell receptor beta chains came from one sample sequenced in a study of OX40 agonist ivuxolimab in advanced cancers. Method: immunoSEQ multiplex PCR; TCRdb's copy keeps in-frame clones and lacks some. The data contain about 62,000 clones, 75% to 85% of them singletons. Sequenced material: CD4+ or CD8+ T cells sorted from blood, taken in a trial of the OX40 agonist ivuxolimab. These receptors all stem from an adult with an advanced solid tumor such as melanoma, head and neck, liver or kidney cancer.

This clone was counted between two and nine times. CDR3 nucleotide sequence: TGCGCCAGCAGCTTGGTGGGGGCCGGGAACGTATACGAGCAGTACTTC. Translated: CASSLVGAGNVYEQYF. The V and J genes are TRBV5-1 and TRBJ2-7, with a tentative D call TRBD1 (6 bases). Germline V gene lookup returns CDR1 SGHRS and CDR2 YFSETQ. The CDR3 contains 16 residues. Trimming pared 0 bases from V and 4 bases from J, leaving 17 bases between.

The V call is TRBV6-5, the J call TRBJ1-2; D not certain. Germline CDR1 reads MNHEY; CDR2 reads SVGAGI. Trimming removed 10 bases from V and 4 bases from J, with 22 bases in between. CDR3 length equals 15 residues. In DNA form, the CDR3 reads TGTGCCACCAATCCGGGTGGCAGTCATCCCTATGGCTACACCTTC. This encodes CATNPGGSHPYGYTF.

In its sample, this clone was seen a few times. J is TRBJ1-5 and V is TRBV6-5; D is uncertain. The CDR3 length is 13 residues. The V and J ends lost 6 bases and 4 bases respectively, with 10 bases between them. Per germline, CDR1 MNHEY and CDR2 SVGAGI. CDR3 DNA sequence: TGTGCCAGCAGCCGGCAGACAAATCAGCCCCAGCATTTT. Translated: CASSRQTNQPQHF.

The chain's CDR3 is CASSLASLEAYNEQFF. CDR3 DNA sequence: TGCGCCAGCAGCTTGGCCTCACTTGAGGCTTACAATGAGCAGTTCTTC. V usage is TRBV5-1 and J usage is TRBJ2-1; D gene ambiguous. Germline loops: CDR1 SGHRS, CDR2 YFSETQ. The CDR3 spans 16 residues. With 0 bases removed from V and 4 bases from J, the gap between germline ends came to 14 bases.

The V gene is TRBV18, the J gene TRBJ1-6, with D perhaps TRBD1 (6 bases). Germline assignment: CDR1 KGHSH and CDR2 LQKENI. V lost 1 base to trimming and J lost 7 bases, with 14 bases between them. CDR3 length equals 16 residues. The CDR3 DNA reads TGTGCCAGCTCACCACAAGGAGGACAGATCAATTCACCCCTCCACTTT. It yields the protein CASSPQGGQINSPLHF.

The chain uses TRBV28 and TRBJ1-1; D is unresolved. V was trimmed by 5 bases and J by 8 bases, leaving 12 bases between them. The CDR3 is 12 amino acids. Germline V lookup: CDR1 MDHEN, CDR2 SYDVKM. The CDR3 sequence is CASSNPKLEAFF. CDR3 sequence (DNA): TGTGCCAGCAGTAACCCAAAATTAGAAGCTTTCTTT.

The chain joins TRBV7-2 to TRBJ2-7; TRBD2 matches at 12 bases. The trim removed 1 base at V and 2 bases at J, leaving 3 bases unmatched. CDR3 length: 16 amino acids. Germline CDR1 is SGHTA and CDR2 is FQGNSA. The CDR3 region has the DNA TGTGCCAGCAGCTTAGAAGGACTAGCGGGGCCCTACGAGCAGTACTTC. Amino acids: CASSLEGLAGPYEQYF. Supplemented by reference TRBV7-2 and TRBJ2-7, the full variable domain reads GAGVSQSPSNKVTEKGKDVELRCDPISGHTALYWYRQSLGQGLEFLIYFQGNSAPDKSGLPSDRFSAERTGGSVSTLTIQRTQQEDSAVYLCASSLEGLAGPYEQYFGPGTRLTVT.

The chain joins TRBV5-4 to TRBJ2-4; D not certain. The CDR3 is 15 residues long. CDR1 and CDR2 (germline): SGHNT, YYREEE (reference sequence). The germline V and J ends were trimmed by 0 bases and 2 bases, with 9 bases remaining between them. The CDR3 DNA reads TGTGCCAGCAGCTTGGCTTCGGAGCCCAAAAACATTCAGTACTTC. It encodes CASSLASEPKNIQYF.

The chain uses TRBV6-6 and TRBJ1-2, with D uncertain. With 0 bases removed from V and 4 bases from J, the gap between germline ends came to 9 bases. The CDR3 sequence is 14 residues long. The germline CDR1 and CDR2 sequences are MNHNY and SVGAGI (reference sequence). The CDR3 DNA reads TGTGCCAGCAGTTACTCTGAGAGGACCTATGGCTACACCTTC. Encoded protein: CASSYSERTYGYTF.

V is TRBV7-3 and J is TRBJ2-5; no definite D call. CDR3 length: 16 residues. Trimming removed 2 bases at V and 2 bases at J, with 15 bases between. From germline, CDR1 is SGHTA and CDR2 FQGTGA. The DNA of the CDR3 is TGTGCCAGCAGCTTAGTTGTAATGGGTTTTCAAGAGACCCAGTACTTC. This gives the protein CASSLVVMGFQETQYF.

As for this clone: At one end, the junction sequence differs from germline, possibly due to a read error. The chain couples TRBV9 to TRBJ1-4; 7 bases fit TRBD1. Looked up from germline, CDR1 is SGDLS and CDR2 is YYNGEE. The CDR3 runs to 16 residues. CDR3 region: CAGSASSGTDNEKLFF. The CDR3 bases are TGTGCCGGCAGCGCCTCATCCGGGACAGATAATGAAAAACTGTTTTTT. Supplemented by reference TRBV9 and TRBJ1-4, the full variable domain reads DSGVTQTPKHLITATGQRVTLRCSPRSGDLSVYWYQQSLDQGLQFLIQYYNGEERAKGNILERFSAQQFPDLHSELNLSSLELGDSALYFCAGSASSGTDNEKLFFGSGTQLSVL.